The source of this T cell receptor beta chain is a study of Ad26.COV2.S vaccination and SARS-CoV-2 variants. Study summary: Once, or twice with 56 days between doses, Ad26.COV2.S was given intramuscularly. Findings of the study overall: Those who received vaccine or placebo ended up with similar non-spike TCR breadth.

As to this clone: Antigen specificity is unknown.

Stated treatment: some 20 received Ad26.COV2.S at low or high dose, single or two shots; several received placebo; per-sample allocation not given. Each sample was drawn 63 days after the first injection (of vaccine or placebo). The germline V gene has CDR1 LNHDA and CDR2 SQIVND (reference sequence). Trimming stripped 1 base from V and 7 bases from J, with 13 bases between. There are 15 residues in the CDR3. Profiling relied on immunoSEQ multiplex PCR, and the TCRdb table lists in-frame clones only, not all of them. Here the sample spans about 500,000 clones, 70% to 90% being singletons. The specimen was peripheral blood, collected in a trial of Ad26.COV2.S vaccine versus placebo. The receptor was derived from a person aged 18-60 years who received the Ad26.COV2.S COVID-19 vaccine or a placebo. The chain recombines TRBV19 with TRBJ1-4; D remains unclear. The CDR3 DNA reads TGTGCCAGTAGTATAGGTTCGAGTTTGAGTGAAAAACTGTTTTTT. This sequence encodes CASSIGSSLSEKLFF.